These T cell receptor beta chains were read from a single sample in a study of a mutant IDH1 vaccine in newly diagnosed glioma. No antigen has been identified for these receptors. The repertoire was sequenced with immunoSEQ multiplex PCR; TCRdb's copy has only in-frame clones and lacks some. The sample has around 34,000 clones, around 58% seen once; the top ten hold about 11%. The specimen was PBMCs, collected from a glioma patient whose treatment included an IDH1 peptide vaccine. The origin of the receptors is a woman aged 18-29 years with glioma. The CDR3 runs from the conserved cysteine through the conserved F or W. A D gene is named only where the DNA matches it firmly. Not all rows give a size; the values are once, few, many and, for expanded clones, a class.

>few|TRBV5-4|TRBJ2-7|NA
CASSVLNYEQYF
TGTGCCAGCAGCGTACTTAACTACGAGCAGTACTTC
>NA|TRBV19|TRBJ2-1|TRBD2
CASSIEGGRGNEQFF
TGTGCCAGTAGTATAGAGGGAGGGAGGGGCAATGAGCAGTTCTTC
>NA|TRBV4-1|TRBJ1-2|NA
CASSQDFRENYGYTF
TGCGCCAGCAGCCAAGATTTTAGAGAAAACTATGGCTACACCTTC
>NA|TRBV30|TRBJ2-1|TRBD2
CAWKRGSYNEQFF
TGTGCCTGGAAGCGGGGGTCCTACAATGAGCAGTTCTTC
>NA|TRBV11-2|TRBJ2-7|NA
CASSFESGRGYEQYF
TGTGCCAGCAGCTTCGAGTCAGGCAGGGGCTACGAGCAGTACTTC
>NA|TRBV19|TRBJ2-1|TRBD2
CASSWAGGLSYNEQFF
TGTGCCAGTTCTTGGGCGGGAGGACTTTCCTACAATGAGCAGTTCTTC
>NA|TRBV7-9|TRBJ2-1|TRBD2
CASSLPAGLDNEQFF
TGTGCCAGCAGCTTACCAGCGGGGTTAGACAATGAGCAGTTCTTC
>NA|TRBV25-1|TRBJ2-7|TRBD2
CASSDQSGSWNEQYF
TGTGCCAGCAGTGATCAGAGCGGGAGCTGGAACGAGCAGTACTTC
>NA|TRBV6-1|TRBJ2-3|NA
CASSLAGHGDTQYF
TGTGCCAGCAGTCTGGCGGGACACGGGGATACGCAGTATTTT
>NA|TRBV25-1|TRBJ2-1|TRBD1
CASSEPTGGPNYNEQFF
TGTGCCAGCAGTGAACCAACAGGGGGCCCTAACTACAATGAGCAGTTCTTC
>NA|TRBV10-3|TRBJ1-2|NA
CAISSGTNYGYTF
TGTGCCATCAGTTCCGGGACTAACTATGGCTACACCTTC
>NA|TRBV7-2|TRBJ2-6|TRBD1
CASSLRQGVISGANVLTF
TGTGCCAGCAGCTTAAGACAGGGGGTAATCTCTGGGGCCAACGTCCTGACTTTC
>NA|TRBV1|TRBJ1-2|NA
CTSSLGTLWGRLPNGYTF
TGCACCAGCAGCCTCGGGACGTTGTGGGGTCGTCTCCCGAATGGCTACACCTTC
>NA|TRBV19|TRBJ1-1|TRBD1
CASEGRDRGDIGAFF
TGTGCCAGTGAAGGCCGGGACAGGGGAGATATCGGAGCTTTCTTT
>once|TRBV4-1|TRBJ1-6|TRBD1
CASSHRQGPESPLHF
TGCGCCAGCAGCCACCGACAGGGACCTGAGTCACCCCTCCACTTT
>few|TRBV7-8|TRBJ2-3|NA
CASSFDPRGTQYF
TGTGCCAGCAGCTTTGACCCCAGAGGTACGCAGTATTTT
>once|TRBV18|TRBJ2-2|NA
CASSPSGNTGELFF
TGTGCCAGCTCACCATCAGGGAACACCGGGGAGCTGTTTTTT
>NA|TRBV30|TRBJ1-2|NA
CAWSSTILGHGYTF
TGTGCCTGGAGTAGTACGATTCTCGGGCATGGCTACACCTTC
>NA|TRBV9|TRBJ2-5|TRBD1
CASSVEDRGPEETQYF
TGTGCCAGCAGCGTAGAAGACAGGGGGCCCGAAGAGACCCAGTACTTC
>NA|TRBV18|TRBJ2-5|NA
CASSPPFSGPETQYF
TGTGCCAGCTCACCACCATTTTCAGGGCCGGAGACCCAGTACTTC
>NA|TRBV30|TRBJ2-6|TRBD1
CAWSTGQGRSGANVLTF
TGTGCCTGGTCGACGGGACAGGGACGCTCTGGGGCCAACGTCCTGACTTTC
>NA|TRBV4-2|TRBJ2-7|NA
CASSQGSGAYEQYF
TGTGCCAGCAGCCAAGGGAGCGGCGCCTACGAGCAGTACTTC